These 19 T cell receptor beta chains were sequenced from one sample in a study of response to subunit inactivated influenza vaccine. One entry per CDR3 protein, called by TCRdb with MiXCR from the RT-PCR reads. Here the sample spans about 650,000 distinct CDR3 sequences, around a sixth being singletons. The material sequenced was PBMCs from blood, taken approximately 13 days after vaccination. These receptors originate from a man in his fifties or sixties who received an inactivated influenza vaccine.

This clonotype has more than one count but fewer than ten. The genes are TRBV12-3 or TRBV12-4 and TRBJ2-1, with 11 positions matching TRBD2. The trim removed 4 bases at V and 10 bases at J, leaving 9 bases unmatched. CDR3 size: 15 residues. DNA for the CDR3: TGTGCCAGCAGTTCCTTAGCGGGAGGGCCAAGGGAGCAGTTCTTC. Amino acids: CASSSLAGGPREQFF.

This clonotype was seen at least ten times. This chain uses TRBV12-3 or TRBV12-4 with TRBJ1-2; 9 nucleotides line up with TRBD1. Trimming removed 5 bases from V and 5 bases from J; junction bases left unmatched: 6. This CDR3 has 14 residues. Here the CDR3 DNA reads TGTGCCAGCAGTCAGGACAGGGGAGGTTATGGCTACACCTTC. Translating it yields CASSQDRGGYGYTF.

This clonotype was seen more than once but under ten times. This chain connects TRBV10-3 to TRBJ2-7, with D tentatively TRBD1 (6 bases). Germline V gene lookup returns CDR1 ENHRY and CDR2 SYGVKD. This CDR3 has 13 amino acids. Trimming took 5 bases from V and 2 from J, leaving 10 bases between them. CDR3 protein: CAISPQGAYEQYF. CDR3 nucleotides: TGTGCCATCAGTCCACAGGGAGCCTACGAGCAGTACTTC.

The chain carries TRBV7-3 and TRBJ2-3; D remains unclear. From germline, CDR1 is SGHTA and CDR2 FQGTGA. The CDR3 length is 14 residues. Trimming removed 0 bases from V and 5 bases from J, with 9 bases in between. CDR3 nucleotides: TGTGCCAGCAGCTTAACGGGTGTTGGAGATACGCAGTATTTT. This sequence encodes CASSLTGVGDTQYF. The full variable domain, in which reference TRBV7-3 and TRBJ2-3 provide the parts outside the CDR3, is GAGVSQTPSNKVTEKGKYVELRCDPISGHTALYWYRQSLGQGPEFLIYFQGTGAADDSGLPNDRFFAVRPEGSVSTLKIQRTERGDSAVYLCASSLTGVGDTQYFGPGTRLTVL.

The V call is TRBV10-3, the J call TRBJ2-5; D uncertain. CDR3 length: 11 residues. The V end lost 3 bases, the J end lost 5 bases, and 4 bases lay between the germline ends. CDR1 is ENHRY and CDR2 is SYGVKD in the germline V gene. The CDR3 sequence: CAISDGETQYF. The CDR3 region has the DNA TGTGCCATCAGTGATGGGGAGACCCAGTACTTC.

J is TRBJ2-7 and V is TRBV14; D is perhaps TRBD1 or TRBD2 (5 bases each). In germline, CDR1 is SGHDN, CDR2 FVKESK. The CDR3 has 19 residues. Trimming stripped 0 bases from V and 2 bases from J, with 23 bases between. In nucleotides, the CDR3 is TGTGCCAGCAGCCAAGATACGAGGAGGACGGCAGGGAGTCCCTACGAGCAGTACTTC. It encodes CASSQDTRRTAGSPYEQYF.

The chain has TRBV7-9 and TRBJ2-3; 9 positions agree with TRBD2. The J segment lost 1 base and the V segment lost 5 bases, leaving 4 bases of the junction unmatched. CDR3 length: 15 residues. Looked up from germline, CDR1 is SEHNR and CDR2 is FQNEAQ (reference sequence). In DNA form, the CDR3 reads TGTGCCAGCAGCCATCAGCGGGAGGGCACAGATACGCAGTATTTT. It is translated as CASSHQREGTDTQYF.

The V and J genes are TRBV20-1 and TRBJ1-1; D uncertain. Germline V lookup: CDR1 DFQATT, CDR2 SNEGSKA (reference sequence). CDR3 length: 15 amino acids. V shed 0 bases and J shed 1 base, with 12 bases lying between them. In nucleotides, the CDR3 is TGCAGTGCTAGAGATATTACAGCCAGGAACACTGAAGCTTTCTTT. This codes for CSARDITARNTEAFF.

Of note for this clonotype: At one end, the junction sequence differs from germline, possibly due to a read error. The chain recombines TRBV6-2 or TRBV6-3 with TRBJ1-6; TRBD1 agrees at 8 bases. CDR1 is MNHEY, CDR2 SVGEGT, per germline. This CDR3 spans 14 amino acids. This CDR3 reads CDSSPDRGLSPLHF. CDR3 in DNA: TGTGACAGCAGTCCCGACAGGGGACTTTCACCCCTCCACTTT.

The CDR3 DNA sequence: TGTGCCAGCAGTATTTCCGCCTATACAGGGGACTATGGCTACACCTTC. Its protein is CASSISAYTGDYGYTF. The chain carries TRBV28 and TRBJ1-2, with TRBD1 matching over 7 bases. This CDR3 is built from 16 residues. Germline CDR1 and CDR2: MDHEN and SYDVKM. V was pared by 5 bases and J by 3 bases, with 12 bases of the junction left unmatched.

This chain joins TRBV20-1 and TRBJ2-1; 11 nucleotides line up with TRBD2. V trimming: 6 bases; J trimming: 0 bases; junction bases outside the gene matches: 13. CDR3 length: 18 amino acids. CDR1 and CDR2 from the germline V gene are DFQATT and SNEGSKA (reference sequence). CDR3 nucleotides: TGCAGTGCCCCCAGGGTAGCGGGAGGGCCCAGCTCCTACAATGAGCAGTTCTTC. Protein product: CSAPRVAGGPSSYNEQFF.

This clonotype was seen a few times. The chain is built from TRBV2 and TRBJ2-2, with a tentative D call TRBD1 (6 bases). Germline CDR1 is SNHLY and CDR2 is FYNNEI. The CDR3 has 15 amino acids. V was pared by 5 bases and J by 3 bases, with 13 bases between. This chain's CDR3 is CASSPDRSHTGELFF. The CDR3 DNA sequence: TGTGCCAGCAGTCCCGACAGGTCGCACACCGGGGAGCTGTTTTTT.

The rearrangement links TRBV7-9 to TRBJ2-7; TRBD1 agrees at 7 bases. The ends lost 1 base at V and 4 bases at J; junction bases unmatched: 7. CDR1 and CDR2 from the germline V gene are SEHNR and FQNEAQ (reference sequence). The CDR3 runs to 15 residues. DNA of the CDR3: TGTGCCAGCAGCTTAGGTGGGACAGCAAAATACGAGCAGTACTTC. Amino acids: CASSLGGTAKYEQYF.

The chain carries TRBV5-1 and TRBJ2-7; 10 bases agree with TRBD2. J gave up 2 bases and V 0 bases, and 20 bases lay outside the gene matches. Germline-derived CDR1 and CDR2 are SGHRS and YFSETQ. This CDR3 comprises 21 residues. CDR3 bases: TGCGCCAGCAGCTTGGGGTTCCTTCAGGGAACAACTAGCGGGAAGACCTACGAGCAGTACTTC. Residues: CASSLGFLQGTTSGKTYEQYF.

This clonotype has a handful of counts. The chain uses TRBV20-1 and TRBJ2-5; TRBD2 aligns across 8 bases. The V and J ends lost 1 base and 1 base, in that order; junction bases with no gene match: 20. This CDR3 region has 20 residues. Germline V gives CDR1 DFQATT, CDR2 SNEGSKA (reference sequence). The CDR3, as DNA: TGCAGTGCTAGAGGGCCCCCTTTGGCGGGAGGACCCTCCACCCAAGAGACCCAGTACTTC. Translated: CSARGPPLAGGPSTQETQYF.

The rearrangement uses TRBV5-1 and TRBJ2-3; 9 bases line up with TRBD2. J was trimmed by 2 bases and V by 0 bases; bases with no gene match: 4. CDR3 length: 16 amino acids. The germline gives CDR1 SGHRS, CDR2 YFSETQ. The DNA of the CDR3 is TGCGCCAGCAGCTTGGGACTAGCGGCAATCACAGATACGCAGTATTTT. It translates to CASSLGLAAITDTQYF.

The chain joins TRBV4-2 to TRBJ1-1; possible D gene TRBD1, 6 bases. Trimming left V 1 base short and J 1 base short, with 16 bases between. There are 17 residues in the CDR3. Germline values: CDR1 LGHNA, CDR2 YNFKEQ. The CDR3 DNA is TGTGCCAGCAGCCAAGCCGGGCAGGGGCGGGGGAACACTGAAGCTTTCTTT. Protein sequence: CASSQAGQGRGNTEAFF.

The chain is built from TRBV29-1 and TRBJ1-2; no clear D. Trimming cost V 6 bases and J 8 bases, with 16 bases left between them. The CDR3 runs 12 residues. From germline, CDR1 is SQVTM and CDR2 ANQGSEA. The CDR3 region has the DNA TGCAGCGTCTCGTACGGGTCGAGGGGCTACACCTTC. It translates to CSVSYGSRGYTF.

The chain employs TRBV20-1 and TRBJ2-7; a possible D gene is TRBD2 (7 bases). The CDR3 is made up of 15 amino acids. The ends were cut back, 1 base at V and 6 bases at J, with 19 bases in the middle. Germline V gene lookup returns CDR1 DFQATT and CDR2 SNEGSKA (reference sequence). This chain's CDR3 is CSARVRGAWNSEQYF. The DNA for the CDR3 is TGCAGTGCTAGAGTTCGGGGGGCGTGGAATTCCGAGCAGTACTTC.